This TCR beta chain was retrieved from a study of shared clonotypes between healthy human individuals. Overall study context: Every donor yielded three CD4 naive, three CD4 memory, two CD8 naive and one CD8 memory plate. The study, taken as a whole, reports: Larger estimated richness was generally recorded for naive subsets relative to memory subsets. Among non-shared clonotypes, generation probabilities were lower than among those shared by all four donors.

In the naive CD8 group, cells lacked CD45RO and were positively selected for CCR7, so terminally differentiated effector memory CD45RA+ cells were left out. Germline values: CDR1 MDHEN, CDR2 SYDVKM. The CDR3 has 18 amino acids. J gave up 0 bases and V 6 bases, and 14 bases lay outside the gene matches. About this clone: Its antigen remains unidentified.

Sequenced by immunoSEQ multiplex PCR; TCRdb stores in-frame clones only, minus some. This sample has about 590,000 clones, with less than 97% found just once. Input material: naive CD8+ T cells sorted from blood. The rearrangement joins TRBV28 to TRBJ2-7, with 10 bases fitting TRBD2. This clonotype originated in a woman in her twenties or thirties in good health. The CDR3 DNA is TGTGCCAGCAGCCCGGTAGCGGGGGGAAGGGTCAACTCCTACGAGCAGTACTTC. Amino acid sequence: CASSPVAGGRVNSYEQYF.